This passage covers 4 T cell receptor beta chains from one sample sequenced in a study of blood T cell repertoires in COVID-19. Sequencing was performed with immunoSEQ multiplex PCR; in TCRdb, only in-frame clones are kept and a portion is missing. The sample lists some 150,000 clones, roughly nine tenths seen once, with about 2.5% in the top ten. Sequencing was carried out using peripheral blood. The receptors derive from a woman aged 70-85 years with acute or convalescent COVID-19.

A single count supports this clone. This chain connects TRBV5-4 to TRBJ1-1, with TRBD1 matching over 7 bases. Germline values: CDR1 SGHNT, CDR2 YYREEE (reference sequence). The length of the CDR3 is 16 residues. V lost 5 bases to trimming and J lost 1 base; unmatched junction nucleotides: 11. CDR3 sequence reads: CASRSDRVGRNTEAFF. The CDR3 DNA follows: TGTGCCAGCAGGTCCGACAGGGTCGGTCGGAACACTGAAGCTTTCTTT.

This chain joins TRBV12-3 or TRBV12-4 and TRBJ2-7; D unresolved. The V end lost 5 bases, the J end lost 7 bases, and 15 bases lay between the germline ends. The CDR3 runs 13 residues. The CDR3 bases are TGTGCCAGCAGTCTGACGGAGTCAAGTGAGCAGTACGTC. This gives the protein CASSLTESSEQYV.

The chain links TRBV7-8 to TRBJ2-7; 7 nucleotides agree with TRBD2. The germline CDR1 and CDR2 sequences are SGHVS and FQNEAQ. CDR3 length: 13 residues. V gave up 8 bases and J gave up 7 bases; unmatched junction bases: 11. The CDR3 here is CASRRAGEGEQYF. The DNA of the CDR3 is TGTGCCAGCCGCAGGGCGGGGGAAGGTGAGCAGTACTTC.

The CDR3 sequence: CASNLAGGPTDTQYF. Written as DNA, the CDR3 is TGTGCCAGCAACCTAGCGGGGGGCCCCACAGATACGCAGTATTTT. The gene calls are TRBV6-5 and TRBJ2-3; TRBD2 aligns across 11 bases. This CDR3 is 15 amino acids long. V was clipped by 7 bases and J by 2 bases; unmatched bases: 5. Germline V gene lookup returns CDR1 MNHEY and CDR2 SVGAGI.